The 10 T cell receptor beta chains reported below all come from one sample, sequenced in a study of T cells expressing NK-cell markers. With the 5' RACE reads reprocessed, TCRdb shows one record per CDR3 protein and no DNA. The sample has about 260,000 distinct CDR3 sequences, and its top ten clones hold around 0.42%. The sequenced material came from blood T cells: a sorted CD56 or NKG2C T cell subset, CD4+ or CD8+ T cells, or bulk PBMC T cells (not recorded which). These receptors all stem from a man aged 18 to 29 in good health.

CDR3 sequence reads: CASSQDPDKSYEQYF. V usage is TRBV4-2 and J usage is TRBJ2-7; no DNA is available, so the TRBD1 call from TCRdb remains unchecked. Per germline, CDR1 LGHNA and CDR2 YNFKEQ. CDR3 length equals 15 residues.

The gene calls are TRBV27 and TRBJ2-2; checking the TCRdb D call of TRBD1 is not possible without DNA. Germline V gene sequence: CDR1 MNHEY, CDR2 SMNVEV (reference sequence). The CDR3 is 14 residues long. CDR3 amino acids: CASRSLGGGGELFF.

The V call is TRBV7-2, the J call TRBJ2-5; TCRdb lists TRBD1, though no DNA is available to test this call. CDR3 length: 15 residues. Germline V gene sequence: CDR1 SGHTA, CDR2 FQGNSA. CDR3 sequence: CASSLGGNSQETQYF.

The CDR3 loop reads CASHRDMVSNQPQHF. This rearrangement joins TRBV6-1 to TRBJ1-5; the D call from TCRdb, TRBD1, cannot be confirmed without DNA. Germline V lookup: CDR1 MNHNS, CDR2 SASEGT. The CDR3 has 15 amino acids.

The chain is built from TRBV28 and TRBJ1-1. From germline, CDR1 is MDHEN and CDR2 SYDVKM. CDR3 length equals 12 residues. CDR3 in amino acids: CASGGLNTEAFF.

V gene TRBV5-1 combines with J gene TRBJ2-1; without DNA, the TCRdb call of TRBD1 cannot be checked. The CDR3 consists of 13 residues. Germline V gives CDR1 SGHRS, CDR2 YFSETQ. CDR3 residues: CASRQEALNEQFF.

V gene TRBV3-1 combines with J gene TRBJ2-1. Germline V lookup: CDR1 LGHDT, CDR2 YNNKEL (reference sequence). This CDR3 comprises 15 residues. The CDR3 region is CASSQVSRGYNEQFF.

The CDR3 region is CASSYGGDYSNQPQHF. The chain is built from TRBV6-5 and TRBJ1-5. CDR3 length: 16 amino acids. CDR1 is MNHEY, CDR2 SVGAGI, per germline.

The CDR3 protein is CSVAPGGYNEQFF. The genes are TRBV29-1 and TRBJ2-1; TCRdb reports TRBD2, a call that lacks DNA to check it against. Germline loops: CDR1 SQVTM, CDR2 ANQGSEA. The CDR3 has 13 amino acids.

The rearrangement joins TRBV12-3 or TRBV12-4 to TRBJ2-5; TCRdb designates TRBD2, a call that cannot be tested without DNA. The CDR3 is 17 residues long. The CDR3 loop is CASSTGTSGRALETQYF.